These T cell receptor beta chains were read from a single sample in a study of ipilimumab plus nivolumab after autologous stem cell transplantation. The protocol was immunoSEQ multiplex PCR, while the TCRdb copy is restricted to in-frame clones and leaves out a portion. The data hold under 25,000 clones, with 65% to 85% observed a single time. Sample: PBMCs, taken in a trial of ipilimumab plus nivolumab as post-transplant consolidation. The origin of the receptors is a male donor with diffuse large B-cell lymphoma. CDR3s include the opening cysteine and the closing phenylalanine or tryptophan. The order of the fields is clone size, J gene, D gene, V gene, CDR3 DNA, CDR3 protein. The D gene is left open where the match is weak. For some rows the clone size is stated as once, few or many, or as a class when expanded; others skip it.

>.|TRBJ2-5|.|TRBV6-5
TGTGCCAGCAGTCAGGACTGGGGGGTTCAAGAGACCCAGTACTTC
CASSQDWGVQETQYF
>once|TRBJ1-1|.|TRBV2
TGTGCCAGTAATTGGGCCCAGAACACTGAAGCTTTCTTT
CASNWAQNTEAFF
>medium-sized|TRBJ1-1|.|TRBV5-1
TGCGCCAGCAGCTTACCGGGAGAGGCCTGGGGCACTGAAGCTTTCTTT
CASSLPGEAWGTEAFF
>.|TRBJ1-4|.|TRBV15
TGTGCCACCAGCAGGAATCCGACAGGCTCTAATGAAAAACTGTTTTTT
CATSRNPTGSNEKLFF
>.|TRBJ2-3|.|TRBV6-5
TGTGCCAGCAGCAGGACTAGGGGGGAGGTAGATACGCAGTATTTT
CASSRTRGEVDTQYF
>.|TRBJ2-3|.|TRBV20-1
TGCAGTGCTGCTGGTCCAGATACGCAGTATTTT
CSAAGPDTQYF
>.|TRBJ1-2|TRBD1|TRBV6-1
TGTGCCAGCACCCTGGACAGGGTCTATGGCTACACCTTC
CASTLDRVYGYTF
>.|TRBJ2-1|.|TRBV25-1
TGTGCCAGCAGTGATGTCGGGCACAATGAGCAGTTCTTC
CASSDVGHNEQFF
>.|TRBJ2-7|.|TRBV7-7
TGTGCTAGCAGCAACCGGGACGGATACTCCTACGAGCAGTACTTC
CASSNRDGYSYEQYF
>.|TRBJ2-7|.|TRBV15
TGTGCCACCAGCAGAGACCAGTACGAGCAGTACTTC
CATSRDQYEQYF
>.|TRBJ2-1|.|TRBV5-1
TGCGCCAGCAGCTTGGGGGGAACGTCCTACAATGAGCAGTTCTTC
CASSLGGTSYNEQFF
>.|TRBJ2-3|TRBD1|TRBV11-2
TGTGCCAGCAGCTTAGTCTGGACAGGGGATCCAGATACGCAGTATTTT
CASSLVWTGDPDTQYF
>.|TRBJ2-7|.|TRBV18
TGTGCCAGCTCACCATGGAGAGACGAGCAGTACTTC
CASSPWRDEQYF
>.|TRBJ1-6|.|TRBV7-2
TGTGCCAGCAGCTTAGTTTTGGGGGATTCACCCCTCCACTTT
CASSLVLGDSPLHF
>.|TRBJ2-7|.|TRBV9
TGTGCCAGACCAGGGGTACGGTACTACGAGCAGTACTTC
CARPGVRYYEQYF
>.|TRBJ1-6|.|TRBV6-5
TGTGCCAGCAGTGAAAGACCTCCCGATTCACCCCTCCACTTT
CASSERPPDSPLHF
>.|TRBJ1-2|.|TRBV2
TGTGCCAGCAGCCGGGACGTGTATGGCTACACCTTC
CASSRDVYGYTF
>.|TRBJ2-5|.|TRBV7-2
TGTGCCAGCAGCCCCGGTTCGGAGACCCAGTACTTC
CASSPGSETQYF
>.|TRBJ2-6|.|TRBV12-1
TGTGCCAGCAGCTCTCGTTATGTAGGACAAAGTCGGGCCAACGTCCTGACTTTC
CASSSRYVGQSRANVLTF
>once|TRBJ1-5|.|TRBV9
TGTGCCAGCAGCGCCGGGACACTTAGCAATCAGCCCCAGCATTTT
CASSAGTLSNQPQHF
>.|TRBJ2-5|.|TRBV10-1
TGCGCCAGCAGTGAGTCGAGGGCACGGACGGAGACCCAGTACTTC
CASSESRARTETQYF
>.|TRBJ2-1|.|TRBV7-2
TGTGCCAGCAGCTTGACGGCGACCGAATGGGAGCAGTTCTTC
CASSLTATEWEQFF
>.|TRBJ2-7|.|TRBV9
TGTGCCAGCAGCGCAACTGGAGGGACACTCACCTACGAGCAGTACTTC
CASSATGGTLTYEQYF
>once|TRBJ2-3|.|TRBV7-5
TGTGCCAGAAGCTATAATGGGACAGGGGGCGTCACGCAGTATTTT
CARSYNGTGGVTQYF
>.|TRBJ2-3|.|TRBV7-2
TGTGCCAGCAGCTATACCCGGGAGGATACGCAGTATTTT
CASSYTREDTQYF
>.|TRBJ2-3|TRBD2|TRBV2
TGTGCCAGCACCAAAGGACTAGCGGAAACAGATACGCAGTATTTT
CASTKGLAETDTQYF
>.|TRBJ2-5|TRBD1|TRBV11-2
TGTGCCAGCAGCTCTTTGGCAGGGGGCAGTACGGAGACCCAGTACTTC
CASSSLAGGSTETQYF
>.|TRBJ2-7|TRBD1|TRBV7-9
TGTGCCAGCAGCCCACGGGACAGGTGGGAGCAGTACTTC
CASSPRDRWEQYF
>.|TRBJ2-2|.|TRBV28
TGTGCCAGCAGTTTAATCGACTACCTCACCGGGGAGCTGTTTTTT
CASSLIDYLTGELFF
>.|TRBJ2-2|.|TRBV7-2
TGTGCCAGCAGCCCGGGGGACGGGGAGCTGTTTTTT
CASSPGDGELFF
>.|TRBJ2-7|.|TRBV29-1
TGTAGCGTTGAAGGGGCGACAGGGAGGTCTGTGGAGCAGTACTTC
CSVEGATGRSVEQYF
>.|TRBJ2-5|.|TRBV27
TGTGCCAGCAGTTTCCAAGAGACCCAGTACTTC
CASSFQETQYF
>.|TRBJ2-1|TRBD2|TRBV4-2
TGTGCCAGCAGCCTTACCGGACTAGCGGGGGGAAGCTCCTACAATGAGCAGTTCTTC
CASSLTGLAGGSSYNEQFF
>.|TRBJ2-7|.|TRBV29-1
TGCAGCGTTTCCTGGTCGAATTTTCGCGAGCAGTACTTC
CSVSWSNFREQYF
>.|TRBJ2-7|.|TRBV4-3
TGCGCCAGCAGCCAAGAGATCGGCGGCCTCTACGAGCAGTACTTC
CASSQEIGGLYEQYF